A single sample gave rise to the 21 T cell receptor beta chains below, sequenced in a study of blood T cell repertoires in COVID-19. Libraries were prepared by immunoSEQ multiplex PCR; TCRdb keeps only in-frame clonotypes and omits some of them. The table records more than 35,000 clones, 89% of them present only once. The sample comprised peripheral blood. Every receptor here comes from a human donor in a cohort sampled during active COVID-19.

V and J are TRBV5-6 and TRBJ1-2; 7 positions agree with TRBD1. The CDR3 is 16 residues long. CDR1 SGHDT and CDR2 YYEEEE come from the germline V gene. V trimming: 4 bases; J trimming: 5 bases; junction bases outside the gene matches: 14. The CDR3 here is CASSLDRAGRGYGYTF. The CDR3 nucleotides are TGTGCCAGCAGCCTTGACAGGGCCGGGCGTGGATATGGCTACACCTTC.

The CDR3 protein is CASREDSLNIQYF. The CDR3 DNA sequence: TGTGCCAGCAGGGAAGACAGTCTAAACATTCAGTACTTC. The chain is built from TRBV7-2 and TRBJ2-4; weak D call: TRBD1 (5 bases). Per the germline V gene, CDR1 is SGHTA and CDR2 is FQGNSA. The CDR3 sequence is 13 residues long. The V end lost 6 bases, the J end lost 6 bases, and 12 bases lay between the germline ends.

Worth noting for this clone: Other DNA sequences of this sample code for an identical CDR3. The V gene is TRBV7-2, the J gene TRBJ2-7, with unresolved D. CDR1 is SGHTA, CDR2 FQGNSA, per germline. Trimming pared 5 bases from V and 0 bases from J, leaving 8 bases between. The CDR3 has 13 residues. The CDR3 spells CASSPPGSYEQYF. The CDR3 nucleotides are TGTGCCAGCAGCCCCCCAGGCTCCTACGAGCAGTACTTC.

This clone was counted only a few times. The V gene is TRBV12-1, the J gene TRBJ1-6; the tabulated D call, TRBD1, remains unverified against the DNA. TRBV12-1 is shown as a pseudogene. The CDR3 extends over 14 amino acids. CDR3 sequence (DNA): TGTGCCAGCAGCTGCAGACAGGGACATTCACCCCTCCACTTT. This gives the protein CASSCRQGHSPLHF.

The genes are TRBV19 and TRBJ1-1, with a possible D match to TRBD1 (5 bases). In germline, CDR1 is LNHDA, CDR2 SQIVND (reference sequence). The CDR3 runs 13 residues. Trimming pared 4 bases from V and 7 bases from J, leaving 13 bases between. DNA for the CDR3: TGTGCCAGTAGTACCAGACAGAGACTTGAAGCTTTCTTT. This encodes CASSTRQRLEAFF.

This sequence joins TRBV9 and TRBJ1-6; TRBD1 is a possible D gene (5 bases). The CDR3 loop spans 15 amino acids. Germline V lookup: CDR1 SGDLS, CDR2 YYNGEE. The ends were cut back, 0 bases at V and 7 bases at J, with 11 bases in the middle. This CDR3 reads CASSVEGHGNSPLHF. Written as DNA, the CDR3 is TGTGCCAGCAGCGTAGAGGGGCACGGGAATTCACCCCTCCACTTT.

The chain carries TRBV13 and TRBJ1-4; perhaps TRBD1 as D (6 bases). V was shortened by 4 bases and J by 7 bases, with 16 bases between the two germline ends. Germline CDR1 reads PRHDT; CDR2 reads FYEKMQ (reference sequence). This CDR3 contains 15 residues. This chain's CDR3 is CASSSRTAVGEKLFF. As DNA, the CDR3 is TGTGCCAGCAGCTCCCGGACAGCCGTGGGTGAAAAACTGTTTTTT.

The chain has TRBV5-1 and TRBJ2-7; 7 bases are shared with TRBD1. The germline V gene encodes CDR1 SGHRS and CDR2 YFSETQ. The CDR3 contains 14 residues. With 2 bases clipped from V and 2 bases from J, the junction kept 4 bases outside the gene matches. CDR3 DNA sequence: TGCGCCAGCAGCTTAGGGACAGCAGCCTACGAGCAGTACTTC. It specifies CASSLGTAAYEQYF.

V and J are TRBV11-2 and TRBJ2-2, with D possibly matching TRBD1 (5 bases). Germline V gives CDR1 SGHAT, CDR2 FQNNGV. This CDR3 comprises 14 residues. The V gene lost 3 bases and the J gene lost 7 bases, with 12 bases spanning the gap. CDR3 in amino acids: CASSFVRGNGELFF. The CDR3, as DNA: TGTGCCAGCAGCTTCGTTAGGGGTAACGGGGAGCTGTTTTTT. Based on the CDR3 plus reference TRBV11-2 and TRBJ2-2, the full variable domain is EAGVAQSPRYKIIEKRQSVAFWCNPISGHATLYWYQQILGQGPKLLIQFQNNGVVDDSQLPKDRFSAERLKGVDSTLKIQPAKLEDSAVYLCASSFVRGNGELFFGEGSRLTVL.

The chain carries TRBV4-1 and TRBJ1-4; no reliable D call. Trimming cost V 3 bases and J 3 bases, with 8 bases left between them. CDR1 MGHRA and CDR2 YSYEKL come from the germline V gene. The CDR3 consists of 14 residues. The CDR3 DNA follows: TGCGCCAGCAGCCATGGGCGGGCTAATGAAAAACTGTTTTTT. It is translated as CASSHGRANEKLFF.

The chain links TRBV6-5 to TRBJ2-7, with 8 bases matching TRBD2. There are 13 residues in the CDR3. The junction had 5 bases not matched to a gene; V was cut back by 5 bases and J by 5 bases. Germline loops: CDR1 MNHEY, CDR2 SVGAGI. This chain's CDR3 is CASSRRGGHEQYF. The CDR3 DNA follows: TGTGCCAGCAGTCGCCGGGGGGGTCACGAGCAGTACTTC.

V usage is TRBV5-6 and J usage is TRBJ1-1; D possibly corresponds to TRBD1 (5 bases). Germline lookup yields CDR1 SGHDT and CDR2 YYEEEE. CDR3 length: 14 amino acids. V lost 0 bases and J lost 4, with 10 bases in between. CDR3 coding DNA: TGTGCCAGCAGCTTGGGGCCCAGGGTCACTGAAGCTTTCTTT. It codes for CASSLGPRVTEAFF.

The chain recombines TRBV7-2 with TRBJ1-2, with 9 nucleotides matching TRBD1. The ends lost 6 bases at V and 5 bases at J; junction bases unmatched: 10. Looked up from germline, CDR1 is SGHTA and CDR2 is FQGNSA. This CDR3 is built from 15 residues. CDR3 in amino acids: CASSPRTGVGYGYTF. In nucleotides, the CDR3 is TGTGCCAGCAGTCCCCGGACAGGGGTGGGATATGGCTACACCTTC.

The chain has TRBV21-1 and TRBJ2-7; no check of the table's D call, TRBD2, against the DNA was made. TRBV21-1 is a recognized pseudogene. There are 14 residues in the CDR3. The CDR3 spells CASIFPEDSYEQYF. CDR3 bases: TGTGCCAGCATCTTTCCCGAGGACTCCTACGAGCAGTACTTC.

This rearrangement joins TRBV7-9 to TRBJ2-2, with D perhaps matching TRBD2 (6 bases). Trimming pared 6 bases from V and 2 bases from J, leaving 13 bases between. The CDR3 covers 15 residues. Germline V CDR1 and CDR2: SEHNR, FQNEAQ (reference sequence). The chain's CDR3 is CASRSRDSNTGELFF. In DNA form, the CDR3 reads TGTGCCAGCAGATCCCGGGACTCTAACACCGGGGAGCTGTTTTTT.

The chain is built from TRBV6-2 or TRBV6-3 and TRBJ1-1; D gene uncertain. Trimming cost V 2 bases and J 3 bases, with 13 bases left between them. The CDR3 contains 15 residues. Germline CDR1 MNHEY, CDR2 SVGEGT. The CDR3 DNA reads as TGTGCCAGCAGTTACGGGGTCCGCGGGGACACTGAAGCTTTCTTT. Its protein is CASSYGVRGDTEAFF.

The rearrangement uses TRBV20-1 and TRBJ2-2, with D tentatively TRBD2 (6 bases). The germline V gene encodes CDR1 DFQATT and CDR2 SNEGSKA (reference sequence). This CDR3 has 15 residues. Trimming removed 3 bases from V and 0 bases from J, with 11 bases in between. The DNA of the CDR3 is TGCAGTGCTAGTGTCGGGGGTTCGAACACCGGGGAGCTGTTTTTT. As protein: CSASVGGSNTGELFF.

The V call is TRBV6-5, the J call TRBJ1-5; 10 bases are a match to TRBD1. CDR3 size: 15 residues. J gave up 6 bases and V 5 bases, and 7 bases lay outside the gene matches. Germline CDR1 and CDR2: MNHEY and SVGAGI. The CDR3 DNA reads TGTGCCAGCAGTCGAGGGACAGGGGTGGGTCAGCCCCAGCATTTT. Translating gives CASSRGTGVGQPQHF.

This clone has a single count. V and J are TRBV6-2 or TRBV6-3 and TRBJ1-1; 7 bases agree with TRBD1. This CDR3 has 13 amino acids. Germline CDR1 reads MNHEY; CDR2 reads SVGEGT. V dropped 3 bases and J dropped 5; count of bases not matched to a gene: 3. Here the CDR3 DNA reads TGTGCCAGCAGTTATCAGGGGGTTACTGAAGCTTTCTTT. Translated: CASSYQGVTEAFF.

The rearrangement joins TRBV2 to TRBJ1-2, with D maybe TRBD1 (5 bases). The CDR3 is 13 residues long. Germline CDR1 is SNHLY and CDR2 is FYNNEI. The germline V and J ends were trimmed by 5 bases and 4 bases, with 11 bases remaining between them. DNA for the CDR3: TGTGCCAGCAGTAGGGGAACCCCCTATGGCTACACCTTC. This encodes CASSRGTPYGYTF.

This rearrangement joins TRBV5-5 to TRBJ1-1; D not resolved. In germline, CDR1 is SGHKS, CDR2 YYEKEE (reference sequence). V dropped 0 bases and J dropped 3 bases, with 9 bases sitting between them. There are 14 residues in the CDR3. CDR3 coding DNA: TGTGCCAGCAGCTTGGTGCGGGTGGACACTGAAGCTTTCTTT. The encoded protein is CASSLVRVDTEAFF. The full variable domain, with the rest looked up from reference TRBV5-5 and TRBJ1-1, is DAGVTQSPTHLIKTRGQQVTLRCSPISGHKSVSWYQQVLGQGPQFIFQYYEKEERGRGNFPDRFSARQFPNYSSELNVNALLLGDSALYLCASSLVRVDTEAFFGQGTRLTVV.